This T cell receptor beta chain was found in a study of shared clonotypes between healthy human individuals (dated by TCRdb to 2018 to 2021). About the investigation overall: A few men and two women, aged 18 to 49 years, made up the cohort. The study deeply sequenced blood TCR repertoires of roughly five healthy adults to estimate repertoire size and the extent of clonotype sharing between individuals. For each donor, CD4 naive and CD4 memory were each given three plates, CD8 naive was given two plates, and CD8 memory was given one plate. Leukapheresis yielded between about 0.9 and 9 billion PBMCs per donor. Libraries were prepared and TCR repertoires were sequenced by different laboratories using diverse techniques, in order to increase sequencing depth and limit assay-specific biases. Points the paper makes about the study in general: Sampling was restricted to blood, and TCR repertoires in tissue are likely to differ from TCR repertoires in blood. Approximately 5% of naive CD4, around 3.5% of naive CD8, roughly 2.4% of memory CD4, and 0.4% of memory CD8 clonotypes were shared across several donors. Naive subsets generally had larger estimated clonotype richness than memory subsets did. Compared with non-shared clonotypes, the clonotypes found in all four sorted-subset donors had higher generation probabilities. Pairwise subsampling indicated that sequencing depth was expected to affect the degree of clonotype sharing among donors. Because the study included a small number of donors, the genetic and exposure-history diversity represented was limited. Even with the large sequencing depth, rarefaction of the sorted-subset datasets indicated that sequencing was incomplete.

About this clone: This clone's antigen is unknown. The sample holds no much larger clone one base away, and base qualities are not on file.

Using the deep immunoSEQ assay, multiplex PCR amplified TCR CDR3 regions from genomic DNA. Genomic DNA extracted from each cell subset was distributed evenly over all wells of several immunoSEQ 96-well plates, and each plate served as one replicate. For sorted subsets, approximately 200 ng of genomic DNA, equivalent to some 33,000 T cell genomes, went into each replicate PCR. Purified libraries were measured with a Qubit 3.0 fluorometer, size-checked on a Bioanalyzer 2100, and measured again with the KAPA Library Quantification kit. Every immunoSEQ 96-well plate was sequenced on a separate single-read 150-cycle Illumina NextSeq 550 flow cell. The authors processed their data as follows. The immunoSEQ output contained only junctional sequences without quality scores, so filtering could not match that applied to full-length reads. To assign V/J genes and CDR3, sequences were annotated using PyIR, a Python wrapper for IgBLAST v1.9, with IMGT germline references. Reads were filtered out if the reads had weak V/J assignments (E-value above 1e-6), no CDR3, stop codons, out-of-frame junctions, or ambiguous translated residues. V3J clonotypes were defined by identical inferred V gene, J gene, and CDR3 amino acid sequence. Percentage overlap between repertoires was calculated by dividing the number of shared unique clonotypes by the size of the smaller repertoire. Three approaches were used to assess repertoire richness: RTK rarefaction, the Chao1 estimator, and Recon v2.1 estimates of unobserved clonotypes. Generation probabilities were computed with OLGA for all TCRbeta clonotypes obtained by the gDNA method from several donors. Entries here come from immuneACCESS through TCRdb and include only in-frame sequences with V and J called. Some clones fail to appear in such tables; in the studies checked, an unresolved V gene covers under half of the shortfall, and the cause of the remainder is unknown. Clone size and the V and J calls come from that table; the DNA yielded D and trimming. The sample records roughly 2 million clones, about 95% of which are singletons. 0.9% to 1.3% of the sample belongs to the ten largest clones.

CD8 naive samples were obtained by positive selection for CCR7 among CD45RO-negative cells, yielding a CD45RA+CCR7+ population from which TemRA cells were excluded. Donors were healthy HIV-negative adults with no recently reported acute infections or vaccinations. Every donor was a Caucasian adult living in Nashville, Tennessee, USA. Blood was collected by leukapheresis, and PBMCs were isolated by Ficoll-Histopaque density gradient centrifugation and then cryopreserved in liquid nitrogen vapor phase. Analytical flow cytometry was used to check the purity and quantity of every magnetically sorted T cell population. Genomic DNA was isolated from each sorted fraction and quantified by UV absorbance on a Nanodrop 2000c. This sequence was found in a man younger than 35 in good health. Sequencing was performed on naive CD8+ T cells sorted from blood. The cell subset or site label, as the study defines it: CD45RA+CCR7+.

The nucleotides read TGTGCCAGCAGCGGTGGACAGGGGAACCCCATGGAGCAGTTCTTC. Its protein product is CASSGGQGNPMEQFF. The chain employs TRBV5-4 and TRBJ2-1; TRBD1 matches 9 bases in the middle. Here V drops 4 bases and J drops 10 bases, and the junction holds 12 bases not matched to any gene. CDR1 and CDR2 are read off the germline V gene (reference sequence) as SGHNT and YYREEE. From cysteine to phenylalanine, the CDR3 is 15 amino acids long. CDR3 DNA is the only sequence kept; it has 45 bases, read in frame from the first base.